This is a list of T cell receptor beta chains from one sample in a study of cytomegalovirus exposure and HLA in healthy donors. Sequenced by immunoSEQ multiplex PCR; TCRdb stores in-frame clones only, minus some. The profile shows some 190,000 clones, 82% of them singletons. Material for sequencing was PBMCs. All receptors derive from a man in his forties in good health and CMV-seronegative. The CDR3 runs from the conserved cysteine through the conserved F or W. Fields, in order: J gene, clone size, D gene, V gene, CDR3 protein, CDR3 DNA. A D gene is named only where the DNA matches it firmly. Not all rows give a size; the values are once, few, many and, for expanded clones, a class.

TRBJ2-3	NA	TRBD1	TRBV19	CASSRGRGDTQYF	TGTGCCAGTAGCAGGGGGCGTGGAGATACGCAGTATTTT
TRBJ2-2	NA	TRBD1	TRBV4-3	CASSLDRSPTGELFF	TGCGCCAGCAGCCTGGACAGGAGTCCCACCGGGGAGCTGTTTTTT
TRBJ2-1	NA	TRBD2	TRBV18	CASSWLAGGYNEQFF	TGTGCCAGCTCGTGGCTAGCGGGAGGATACAATGAGCAGTTCTTC
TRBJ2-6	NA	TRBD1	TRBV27	CASSFWTGGAGANVLTF	TGTGCCAGCAGTTTCTGGACAGGGGGCGCTGGGGCCAACGTCCTGACTTTC
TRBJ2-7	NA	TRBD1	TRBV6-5	CASTRDRGQGEQYF	TGTGCCAGCACCCGGGACAGGGGGCAAGGGGAGCAGTACTTC
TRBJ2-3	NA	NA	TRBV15	CATSREGSTDTQYF	TGTGCCACCAGCAGAGAGGGCTCCACAGATACGCAGTATTTT
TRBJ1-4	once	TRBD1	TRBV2	CASLRPGQGNEKLFF	TGTGCCAGCCTAAGACCGGGACAGGGGAATGAAAAACTGTTTTTT
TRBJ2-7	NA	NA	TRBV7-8	CASSQRDRSPEQYF	TGTGCCAGCAGCCAGCGGGACAGGTCTCCCGAGCAGTACTTC
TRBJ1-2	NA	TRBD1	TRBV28	CASSLGTGGGRGYTF	TGTGCCAGCAGTTTAGGGACAGGGGGCGGTCGTGGCTACACCTTC
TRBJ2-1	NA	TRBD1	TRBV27	CASSLEGQGWNEQFF	TGTGCCAGCAGTTTAGAGGGACAGGGGTGGAATGAGCAGTTCTTC
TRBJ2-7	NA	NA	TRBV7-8	CASRFGQSSYEQYF	TGTGCCAGCAGATTCGGACAGTCCTCCTACGAGCAGTACTTC
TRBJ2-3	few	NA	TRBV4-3	CASSPGLLQYTDTQYF	TGCGCCAGCAGCCCAGGACTACTCCAATACACAGATACGCAGTATTTT
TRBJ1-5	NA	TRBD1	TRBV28	CASRLQGEGNQPQHF	TGTGCCAGCAGACTCCAGGGGGAGGGCAATCAGCCCCAGCATTTT
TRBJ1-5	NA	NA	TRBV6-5	CASSYSRDQPQHF	TGTGCCAGCAGTTACTCGAGAGATCAGCCCCAGCATTTT
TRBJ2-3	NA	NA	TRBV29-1	CSVDTDDGTDTQYF	TGCAGCGTCGATACAGATGATGGCACAGATACGCAGTATTTT
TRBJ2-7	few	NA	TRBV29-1	CSVEEGLAYDEQYF	TGCAGCGTTGAAGAAGGCCTAGCCTACGACGAGCAGTACTTC
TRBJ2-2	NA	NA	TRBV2	CASSVDRNTGELFF	TGTGCCAGCAGTGTTGACAGAAACACCGGGGAGCTGTTTTTT
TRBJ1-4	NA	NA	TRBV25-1	CASSEDDIYEKLFF	TGTGCCAGCAGTGAAGACGACATTTATGAAAAACTGTTTTTT
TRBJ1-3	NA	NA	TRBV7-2	CASSLVNSGPGNTIYF	TGTGCCAGCAGCTTAGTGAACAGCGGCCCTGGAAACACCATATATTTT
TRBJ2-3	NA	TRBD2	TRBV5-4	CASSLMLAGGQADTQYF	TGTGCCAGCAGCTTGATGCTAGCGGGGGGGCAGGCAGATACGCAGTATTTT
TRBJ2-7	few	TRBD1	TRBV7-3	CASSLPTGNPFTYEQYF	TGTGCCAGCAGCTTACCGACAGGGAACCCCTTTACCTACGAGCAGTACTTC
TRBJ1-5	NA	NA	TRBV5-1	CASSLEGGTQPQHF	TGCGCCAGCAGCTTGGAGGGTGGGACACAGCCCCAGCATTTT
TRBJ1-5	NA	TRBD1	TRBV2	CASEQGAGNQPQHF	TGTGCCAGCGAGCAGGGGGCAGGCAATCAGCCCCAGCATTTT
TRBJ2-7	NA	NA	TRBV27	CASSGGQGPTYEQYF	TGTGCCAGCAGCGGGGGGCAGGGGCCCACCTACGAGCAGTACTTC
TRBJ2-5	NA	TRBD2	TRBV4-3	CASSQDGTSGPQETQYF	TGCGCCAGCAGCCAAGATGGTACTAGCGGGCCTCAAGAGACCCAGTACTTC
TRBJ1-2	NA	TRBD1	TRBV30	CAWSEGTGDGYTF	TGTGCCTGGAGCGAGGGGACAGGGGATGGCTACACCTTC
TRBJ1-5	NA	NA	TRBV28	CASSLPSQGQQPQHF	TGTGCCAGCAGCTTGCCAAGCCAGGGTCAGCAGCCCCAGCATTTT
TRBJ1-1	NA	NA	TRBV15	CATSRDRDTEAFF	TGTGCCACCAGCAGAGATCGGGACACTGAAGCTTTCTTT
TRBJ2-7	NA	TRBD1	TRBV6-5	CASSLDRGPYEQYF	TGTGCCAGCAGTCTAGACAGGGGGCCCTACGAGCAGTACTTC